The 21 T cell receptor beta chains presented below share a single source sample, sequenced in a study of cytomegalovirus exposure and HLA in healthy donors. The PCR employed 60 Vbeta primers together with 13 Jbeta primers. Libraries were prepared by immunoSEQ multiplex PCR; TCRdb keeps only in-frame clonotypes and omits some of them. This sample has under 200,000 clones, with 65% to 80% found just once. Sequencing used PBMCs. The receptors derive from a woman aged 45-65 years in good health and CMV-seropositive.

Only a few counts were recorded for this clone. This chain connects TRBV27 to TRBJ2-1, with 8 bases lining up with TRBD1. Germline assignment: CDR1 MNHEY and CDR2 SMNVEV (reference sequence). Germline trimming cut 5 bases from V and 4 bases from J; bases unmatched to any gene: 10. CDR3 length: 16 residues. This CDR3 is CASSPQTGVQYNEQFF. The CDR3 bases are TGTGCCAGCAGTCCCCAGACAGGGGTCCAGTACAATGAGCAGTTCTTC.

This CDR3 is CASSQPGQGDYEQYF. The DNA for the CDR3 is TGTGCCAGCAGCCAGCCGGGACAGGGGGACTACGAGCAGTACTTC. The chain is built from TRBV4-2 and TRBJ2-7; TRBD1 matches 11 bases. In germline, CDR1 is LGHNA, CDR2 YNFKEQ. This CDR3 has 15 residues. With V trimmed by 3 bases and J by 3 bases, 4 bases remained unmatched.

V usage is TRBV11-3 and J usage is TRBJ2-5, with D perhaps matching TRBD2 (5 bases). CDR1 and CDR2 from the germline V gene are SGHNT and YENEEA. The V and J ends lost 1 base and 6 bases respectively, with 12 bases between them. The CDR3 runs 14 residues. The CDR3 DNA reads TGTGCCAGCAGCTTAGTTGCGACTACAAAGACCCAGTACTTC. Encoded protein: CASSLVATTKTQYF. The full variable domain, with the rest looked up from reference TRBV11-3 and TRBJ2-5, is EAGVVQSPRYKIIEKKQPVAFWCNPISGHNTLYWYLQNLGQGPELLIRYENEEAVDDSQLPKDRFSAERLKGVDSTLKIQPAELGDSAVYLCASSLVATTKTQYFGPGTRLLVL.

The chain carries TRBV6-6 and TRBJ2-5, with TRBD1 as a possible D gene (7 bases). CDR1 is MNHNY and CDR2 is SVGAGI in the germline V gene (reference sequence). This CDR3 comprises 12 residues. Trimming removed 2 bases at V and 9 bases at J, with 10 bases between. This chain's CDR3 is CASSYPRGAQYF. CDR3 DNA: TGTGCCAGCAGTTACCCCAGGGGGGCCCAGTACTTC.

The CDR3 sequence: CASSYRGGDEKLFF. CDR3 sequence (DNA): TGTGCCAGTAGCTACAGGGGTGGGGATGAAAAACTGTTTTTT. The chain couples TRBV19 to TRBJ1-4; 7 bases map to TRBD1. The CDR3 contains 14 residues. Trimming took 6 bases from V and 6 from J; bases not matched to a gene: 7. Germline lookup yields CDR1 LNHDA and CDR2 SQIVND (reference sequence).

The V gene is TRBV2, the J gene TRBJ2-3, with 10 nucleotides matching TRBD1. J gave up 3 bases and V 7 bases, and 4 bases lay outside the gene matches. The CDR3 totals 14 residues. Germline values: CDR1 SNHLY, CDR2 FYNNEI. The CDR3 region has the DNA TGTGCCAGCAACTGGGACAGGGGAACAGATACGCAGTATTTT. It translates to CASNWDRGTDTQYF. The whole variable domain, filled in from reference TRBV2 and TRBJ2-3, reads EPEVTQTPSHQVTQMGQEVILRCVPISNHLYFYWYRQILGQKVEFLVSFYNNEISEKSEIFDDQFSVERPDGSNFTLKIRSTKLEDSAMYFCASNWDRGTDTQYFGPGTRLTVL.

The chain has TRBV28 and TRBJ1-2; 9 nucleotides align to TRBD1. Losses at the gene ends were 7 bases for V and 2 bases for J; bases not matched to a gene: 5. CDR3 length: 14 amino acids. The germline V gene has CDR1 MDHEN and CDR2 SYDVKM. DNA of the CDR3: TGTGCCAGCAATACAGGGGGCGGAAACTATGGCTACACCTTC. It codes for CASNTGGGNYGYTF.

The chain couples TRBV30 to TRBJ1-5; D is unresolved. The length of the CDR3 is 13 residues. Germline CDR1 is GTSNPN and CDR2 is SVGIG (reference sequence). Trimming took 1 base from V and 7 from J, leaving 11 bases between them. The CDR3 is CAWSAGRTQPQHF. In DNA form, the CDR3 reads TGTGCCTGGAGTGCTGGGAGAACCCAGCCCCAGCATTTT.

This clone was detected once. CDR3 region: CAWTSYRVNTEAFF. The DNA for the CDR3 is TGTGCCTGGACGTCCTACAGGGTTAACACTGAAGCTTTCTTT. The genes are TRBV30 and TRBJ1-1, with D maybe TRBD1 (6 bases). Germline CDR1 and CDR2: GTSNPN and SVGIG (reference sequence). Trimming stripped 4 bases from V and 2 bases from J, with 14 bases between. The CDR3 sequence is 14 residues long. Filled out from reference TRBV30 and TRBJ1-1, the complete variable domain reads SQTIHQWPATLVQPVGSPLSLECTVEGTSNPNLYWYRQAAGRGLQLLFYSVGIGQISSEVPQNLSASRPQDRQFILSSKKLLLSDSGFYLCAWTSYRVNTEAFFGQGTRLTVV.

The chain couples TRBV6-1 to TRBJ2-1, with TRBD1 as a possible D gene (5 bases). CDR3 length: 14 amino acids. V lost 11 bases, J lost 10 bases, and 24 bases lay in between. Germline-derived CDR1 and CDR2 are MNHNS and SASEGT. Written as DNA, the CDR3 is TGTGCCGGCTCTACAGGCCGTGAACCCGGAGAGCAGTTCTTC. This sequence encodes CAGSTGREPGEQFF.

This rearrangement joins TRBV7-2 to TRBJ2-3; D may be TRBD2 (5 bases). Germline assignment: CDR1 SGHTA and CDR2 FQGNSA. V lost 2 bases to trimming and J lost 0 bases, with 12 bases between them. The CDR3 has 16 residues. CDR3 DNA sequence: TGTGCCAGCAGCTTATCTAGCTTCTCAAGCACAGATACGCAGTATTTT. It encodes CASSLSSFSSTDTQYF.

The chain carries TRBV2 and TRBJ2-4; unclear D gene. V lost 7 bases and J lost 0, with 16 bases in between. The CDR3 contains 16 residues. CDR1 is SNHLY, CDR2 FYNNEI, per germline. CDR3 amino acids: CASTPKFSLAKNIQYF. CDR3 nucleotides: TGTGCCAGCACCCCTAAGTTTTCTCTAGCCAAAAACATTCAGTACTTC.

The table lists this clone with a few counts. This chain joins TRBV9 and TRBJ2-1; D might be TRBD1 (5 bases). The CDR3 consists of 15 residues. Germline values: CDR1 SGDLS, CDR2 YYNGEE. V lost 4 bases, J lost 4 bases, and 15 bases lay in between. DNA for the CDR3: TGTGCCAGCAGCCGCCTAGGTGGGGCATACAATGAGCAGTTCTTC. Amino acids: CASSRLGGAYNEQFF.

This chain connects TRBV28 to TRBJ1-3, with 8 bases matching TRBD1. Unmatched junction bases numbered 7, after V lost 5 bases and J lost 7 bases. The CDR3 length is 14 residues. Germline loops: CDR1 MDHEN, CDR2 SYDVKM. The CDR3 protein is CASSAQGVGNTIYF. The CDR3, as DNA: TGTGCCAGCAGTGCACAGGGGGTCGGGAACACCATATATTTT.

This chain uses TRBV6-1 with TRBJ1-2, with D tentatively TRBD1 (6 bases). Germline CDR1 and CDR2: MNHNS and SASEGT. This CDR3 spans 17 amino acids. V was trimmed by 4 bases and J by 0 bases, leaving 18 bases between them. DNA of the CDR3: TGTGCCAGCAGTGCGGGAACCGGGGGGGGCCCTAACTATGGCTACACCTTC. Protein sequence: CASSAGTGGGPNYGYTF.

The chain joins TRBV5-1 to TRBJ1-2, with TRBD1 matching over 7 bases. Trimming took 2 bases from V and 8 from J; bases not matched to a gene: 9. Germline CDR1 SGHRS, CDR2 YFSETQ. The CDR3 runs 14 residues. The CDR3 DNA is TGCGCCAGCAGCTTCGACCCCACAGGGGACGGCTACACCTTC. Its translation: CASSFDPTGDGYTF.

The V gene is TRBV6-5, the J gene TRBJ2-7, with 8 bases lining up with TRBD2. V shed 5 bases, J shed 3 bases, and the junction held 9 bases outside the gene matches. Germline V gene sequence: CDR1 MNHEY, CDR2 SVGAGI. The CDR3 spans 15 residues. DNA for the CDR3: TGTGCCAGCAGTCGGGGGGGGGAAGTGGTCTACGAGCAGTACTTC. It specifies CASSRGGEVVYEQYF.

The chain is built from TRBV2 and TRBJ2-5, with a tentative D call TRBD2 (6 bases). With 5 bases removed from V and 3 bases from J, the gap between germline ends came to 10 bases. Germline CDR1 is SNHLY and CDR2 is FYNNEI. This CDR3 is built from 13 residues. CDR3 amino acids: CASSKGLEETQYF. The CDR3 DNA follows: TGTGCCAGCAGTAAGGGACTCGAAGAGACCCAGTACTTC.

The chain combines TRBV5-1 with TRBJ1-4; TRBD1 is a possible D gene (5 bases). The germline gives CDR1 SGHRS, CDR2 YFSETQ. The CDR3 runs 14 residues. Trimming left V 2 bases short and J 5 bases short, with 10 bases between. The DNA for the CDR3 is TGCGCCAGCAGCTTAAACGGGGGGAATGAAAAACTGTTTTTT. This translates into CASSLNGGNEKLFF.

This sequence joins TRBV7-2 and TRBJ2-6, with a weak D call TRBD1 (6 bases). Germline assignment: CDR1 SGHTA and CDR2 FQGNSA. V dropped 4 bases and J dropped 2 bases, with 9 bases sitting between them. The CDR3 sequence is 15 residues long. CDR3 protein: CASSYRETGANVLTF. CDR3 in DNA: TGTGCCAGCAGCTACAGGGAGACTGGGGCCAACGTCCTGACTTTC.

CDR3 in DNA: TGCGCCAGCAGTCATAGGGGGGGACAGGGATGCCCTGAAATCTACAATCAGCCCCAGCATTTT. Amino acid sequence: CASSHRGGQGCPEIYNQPQHF. This chain links TRBV10-1 with TRBJ1-5, with 9 bases matching TRBD1. The V gene end was trimmed by 5 bases and the J gene end by 3 bases; junction bases not matched to a gene: 23. This CDR3 is 21 amino acids long. Germline V gives CDR1 WNHNN, CDR2 SYGVQD (reference sequence).